A single sample is the source of the 9 T cell receptor beta chains below, sequenced in a study of CD8+ T cells in alopecia areata. Treatment described: oral pan-JAK inhibitor, 5-10 mg twice daily. Extraction and reverse transcription of RNA yielded cDNA as the sequencing template. Clones were sequenced by immunoSEQ multiplex PCR, and TCRdb holds only the in-frame ones, with some missing. This table holds about 76,000 clones, around 60% found once. Sequences were derived from CD8+ T cells sorted from blood, sampled at week 24, from a patient treated with tofacitinib. These receptors were collected from a human donor with alopecia areata.

This clone was counted only a few times. Additional DNA sequences in this sample encode the identical CDR3. The chain joins TRBV4-1 to TRBJ2-4, with a tentative D call TRBD2 (7 bases). From germline, CDR1 is MGHRA and CDR2 YSYEKL. Trimming left V 1 base short and J 0 bases short, with 10 bases between. The CDR3 is made up of 16 amino acids. The CDR3: CASSQVGGLAKNIQYF. The CDR3, as DNA: TGCGCCAGCAGCCAAGTGGGGGGGCTAGCCAAAAACATTCAGTACTTC.

Only a few counts were recorded for this clone. This chain links TRBV9 with TRBJ2-7; 10 bases fit TRBD1. V trimming: 4 bases; J trimming: 6 bases; junction bases outside the gene matches: 7. This CDR3 spans 14 amino acids. Germline V CDR1 and CDR2: SGDLS, YYNGEE. CDR3 amino acids: CASSPRDRGREQYF. The CDR3 nucleotides read TGTGCCAGCAGCCCGAGGGACAGGGGACGCGAGCAGTACTTC.

The chain uses TRBV25-1 and TRBJ1-1, with TRBD1 as a possible D gene (5 bases). Germline CDR1 reads MGHDK; CDR2 reads SYGVNS. CDR3 length: 15 amino acids. The V end lost 3 bases, the J end lost 0 bases, and 11 bases lay between the germline ends. The CDR3 loop reads CASSEVEGMNTEAFF. The CDR3 DNA reads as TGTGCCAGCAGTGAGGTTGAGGGGATGAACACTGAAGCTTTCTTT.

The rearrangement joins TRBV7-2 to TRBJ2-5, with 8 bases fitting TRBD1. This CDR3 contains 13 residues. Germline V gene sequence: CDR1 SGHTA, CDR2 FQGNSA. V dropped 5 bases and J dropped 4; count of bases not matched to a gene: 3. The CDR3 nucleotides read TGTGCCAGCAGCCTCGGACAGGGAGAGACCCAGTACTTC. As protein: CASSLGQGETQYF.

This clone was counted a few times. The rearrangement links TRBV27 to TRBJ1-4; the D gene is possibly TRBD1 (5 bases). The CDR3 contains 15 residues. V lost 3 bases and J 3 bases, leaving 11 bases between the germline ends. From germline, CDR1 is MNHEY and CDR2 SMNVEV (reference sequence). CDR3 DNA sequence: TGTGCCAGCAGTTTTTTTCCAGGGTCTAATGAAAAACTGTTTTTT. This translates into CASSFFPGSNEKLFF.

The chain employs TRBV7-9 and TRBJ2-3; 8 nucleotides line up with TRBD1. The V and J ends lost 3 bases and 2 bases, in that order; junction bases with no gene match: 16. Looked up from germline, CDR1 is SEHNR and CDR2 is FQNEAQ (reference sequence). The CDR3 is 19 amino acids. The CDR3 DNA sequence: TGTGCCAGCAGCTTCCCAGACAGGGGACTCCGACCCGACACAGATACGCAGTATTTT. Translation: CASSFPDRGLRPDTDTQYF.

The genes are TRBV29-1 and TRBJ2-5; 10 bases agree with TRBD2. CDR1 SQVTM and CDR2 ANQGSEA come from the germline V gene. The V gene end was trimmed by 6 bases and the J gene end by 5 bases; junction bases not matched to a gene: 6. This CDR3 contains 13 residues. The chain's CDR3 is CSVELAGIETQYF. The DNA for the CDR3 is TGCAGCGTCGAACTAGCGGGAATCGAGACCCAGTACTTC.

This sequence joins TRBV7-9 and TRBJ2-5; tentatively, D is TRBD1 (6 bases). Per the germline V gene, CDR1 is SEHNR and CDR2 is FQNEAQ (reference sequence). Trimming shortened V by 5 bases and J by 2 bases, and 15 bases separated the two germline ends. The CDR3 has 15 residues. The CDR3 spells CASSEPDRSQETQYF. Written as DNA, the CDR3 is TGTGCCAGCAGCGAACCCGACAGGTCTCAAGAGACCCAGTACTTC.

The chain combines TRBV5-6 with TRBJ1-5; 8 nucleotides match TRBD1. J lost 5 bases, V lost 1 base, and 5 bases had no gene match. CDR3 length: 15 residues. Germline lookup yields CDR1 SGHDT and CDR2 YYEEEE. This CDR3 reads CASSLTGGGDQPQHF. The CDR3 DNA reads as TGTGCCAGCAGCTTGACAGGGGGAGGCGATCAGCCCCAGCATTTT.